This T cell receptor beta chain was captured in a study of molecular identifiers for immune sequencing clone quantification (dated by TCRdb to between 2018 and 2020). Regarding the complete study: In a replicate experiment, RNA from approximately 22,000 or 94,000 naive CD8 T cells was split into five aliquots, four of which were sequenced. This methods study used CD8 T cells to benchmark TCR RNA copy counting and molecular-identifier clustering-based TCR repertoire sequencing (MIDCIRS). Study-wide findings and limitations: Spiked-in Jurkat TCR RNA (approximately 10 copies' worth), which is not part of the donor repertoire, was contained in the naive libraries. When barcode sub-clustering was left out, chimeric consensus sequences inflated TCR diversity, with chimeras reaching as high as 47%. Modeling estimated about three recovered TCR RNA copies per cell, compared with around 9.7 by digital PCR, which implies about 32% capture efficiency. Clones above 20 RNA copies held over 99% of molecules in CMV-specific effector cells but under 1% in naive cells. Highly expanded clone sizes could be underestimated if identical TCR molecules share a barcode. Spiked-in Jurkat TCR RNA equivalent to a single cell was reported to be detectable even among 800,000 to 1,000,000 naive CD8 T cells.

From the germline V gene (reference sequence), CDR1 is DFQATT and CDR2 is SNEGSKA. The CDR3 spans 15 residues, from the cysteine through the phenylalanine. Kept here is only the CDR3 DNA, which spans 45 bases and is read in frame from base 1. Libraries of naive CD8 T cells were built from approximately 22,000 to 940,000 sorted cells, with 10%, 30% or 50% of the purified RNA used. On a BD FACSAria II, naive CD8 T cells were FACS-sorted as CD8+CD4-CCR7+CD45RA+ and collected into RLT Plus buffer. To test detection sensitivity, Jurkat RNA equal to ten TCR copies was added to samples of roughly 18,000-1,100,000 naive CD8 T cells. Enrichment of CD8 T cells was done with RosetteSep CD8+ T Cell Enrichment Cocktail plus Ficoll-Paque, and ACK red cell lysis came afterward. Library preparation used PCR. The sequencing machine was an Illumina HiSeq 4000. Preparation of bulk TCR libraries followed a previously described approach, with the TCR primers listed in Table S5. Purification of total RNA was performed with the Qiagen AllPrep DNA/RNA kit. Before analysis, reads from multiple sequencing runs of one library were combined. Regarding the original processing steps: Reads were retained only if the reads had an exact TCR constant sequence, and the retained reads were trimmed to 150 nt and grouped according to their 12-nt molecular barcodes. Reads inside each barcode group were sub-clustered using a 15% Levenshtein threshold, and a quality-weighted consensus sequence was constructed for each RNA molecule. Non-functional sequences were filtered out, along with any lower-count sequence sitting one edit away from another sequence. On the basis of fitting two negative binomial distributions, barcode sub-clusters with fewer than 20% of the maximum read count were discarded. Using fastp at Q25 and MiXCR, TCRdb reprocessed the public reads and kept productive beta chains. Each entry is one CDR3 protein sequence, shown with its most common DNA and genes. These V and J calls are TCRdb output, not the study's own analysis. The sample table holds 490,000 or so distinct CDR3 sequences, of which about a fifth were seen once. About 0.8% of the sample belongs to the ten largest clones.

There are many counts of this clonotype. What this receptor recognizes is not known. One base away there is no much larger clone; base qualities are not given. This TCR came from a human donor in good health. Some libraries in this study had Jurkat cell RNA spiked in. Sequencing used naive CD8+ T cells from blood, with Jurkat cell RNA spiked in. This specimen's cell subset or site label, per the study, means: FACS-sorted CD8+CD4-CCR7+CD45RA+ naive T cells. Recombination linked TRBV20-1 to TRBJ1-1; the central 7 bases match TRBD1. Here the CDR3 is given as CSTDPSGTVNTEAFF. The DNA sequence follows: TGCAGCACGGATCCATCCGGGACAGTGAACACTGAAGCTTTCTTT.